The T cell receptor (beta chain) under discussion was sequenced for a study of blood T cell repertoires in COVID-19 (dated by TCRdb to 2020 to 2021). Turning to the overall study: Collaborator samples came from the United States, Italy and Spain and covered acute and convalescent phases of COVID-19. The prospective study material was composed of cDNA or gDNA derived from T cells, B-cell-depleted T cells, or PBMCs. Deeply sampled blood TCRbeta repertoires from subjects exposed to, actively infected with, or recovered from COVID-19 were included in the dataset. The repertoires were released in a freely available public database meant as a resource for research on the immune response to SARS-CoV-2. The samples were drawn from two sources: the first 160 participants of the ongoing ImmuneRACE study, and 950 to 1,500 subjects contributed by 6 global collaborators. Sample metadata almost always included a de-identified subject ID, COVID-19 status, age in years and sex. Where available, HLA class I and class II types were obtained from metadata supplied by the sample provider rather than from assay-based typing.

As concerns this clone: Its antigen target is currently unknown. Base qualities are missing; no much larger clone stands one base away.

The junction shows trimming of 6 bases on V and 1 base on J, and the gene matches do not reach 5 bases of it. Including cysteine and phenylalanine, the CDR3 has 14 amino acids. Only the CDR3 DNA is retained, 42 bases long and in frame from the first base. The germline V gene (reference sequence) sets CDR1 to LNHDA and CDR2 to SQIVND. Results the study describes overall, beyond this receptor: The quantity of clinical and demographic metadata differed by source and by participant and was supplied without curation.

The collaborating institutions used their own protocols to collect whole blood in K2EDTA tubes. For TCRbeta analysis, collaborator samples were shipped as frozen whole blood, as isolated PBMCs, or as DNA extracted from either sample type. The immunoSEQ Assay, a bias-controlled multiplex PCR, was used to amplify TCRbeta CDR3 regions from genomic DNA. The study's processing was this. The number of nucleated cells in each sample was estimated by amplification of reference gene primers within the assay. Sequence reads were collapsed and filtered to measure the absolute abundance of every unique TCRbeta CDR3 rearrangement. Productive Simpson clonality was computed per sample as the square root of Simpson's diversity index over productive rearrangements. TCRdb took this table from immuneACCESS and kept in-frame rearrangements with V and J called. Such tables lack part of the clones; where checked against another copy, unresolved V genes explain under half of the gap, and the rest is unexplained. The DNA gave D and trimming, while V, J and clone size come from that table. This sample gives 150,000 to 200,000 clones in total; roughly 87% of them show up just once. The ten largest clones represent roughly 1.4% of the sample.

The V gene is TRBV19 and the J gene is TRBJ2-5, with 7 bases aligning to TRBD1. This sequence originates from a woman aged 50 to 60 with acute or convalescent COVID-19. Sequenced: peripheral blood. The CDR3 has the sequence CASSPTGTQETQYF. The bases are TGTGCCAGTAGCCCGACAGGGACCCAAGAGACCCAGTACTTC.